These T cell receptor beta chains were read from a single sample in a study of Tregs in tolerant kidney transplant recipients. The table came from immunoSEQ multiplex PCR; TCRdb's copy has only in-frame clones and leaves some out. Among just under 65,000 clones listed, less than 98% were seen once. Sequences were derived from Tregs from blood, sampled before the transplant. The receptor set was obtained from a human donor who received a combined kidney and bone marrow transplant. Both conserved end residues are part of each CDR3. A D gene is named only where the DNA matches it firmly. A clone size is listed for some rows: how often the clone was seen (once, few, many), or a class if it is expanded.

j_call v_call clone_size d_call cdr3_nt cdr3_aa
TRBJ2-1 TRBV27 once NA TGTGCCAGCAGTTTATTCGCGCGGAGCTCCTACAATGAGCAGTTCTTC CASSLFARSSYNEQFF
TRBJ2-7 TRBV30 NA TRBD1 TGTGCCTGGAGTGTAGACAGGGTGTACTTC CAWSVDRVYF
TRBJ2-4 TRBV4-2 NA TRBD1 TGTGCCAGCAGCCACGGACAGGGGGACAGCATTCAGTACTTC CASSHGQGDSIQYF
TRBJ1-2 TRBV5-1 NA TRBD1 TGCGCCAGCAGCGTGACAGGGAATGGCTACACCTTC CASSVTGNGYTF
TRBJ2-1 TRBV7-2 NA TRBD2 TGTGCCAGCAGCTTATCTGCGCTAGCGGCCCATTACAATGAGCAGTTCTTC CASSLSALAAHYNEQFF
TRBJ2-1 TRBV28 NA NA TGTGCCAGCAGTACGAGGGTATCTGGCAATGAGCAGTTCTTC CASSTRVSGNEQFF
TRBJ1-2 TRBV10-3 NA NA TGTGCCATCAGGGGGGACTCCGGAGCGATTTATGGCTACACCTTC CAIRGDSGAIYGYTF
TRBJ2-7 TRBV7-7 NA TRBD1 TGTGCCAGCAGCTTATCCGAGACAGGGGCCTACGAGCAGTACTTC CASSLSETGAYEQYF
TRBJ2-5 TRBV5-1 once TRBD2 TGCGCCAGCAGCCCCCTAGCGGGACGAGAGACCCAGTACTTC CASSPLAGRETQYF
TRBJ2-3 TRBV2 NA NA TGTGCCAGCAGCGTCCCGACAGCAACCACAGATACGCAGTATTTT CASSVPTATTDTQYF
TRBJ1-2 TRBV10-3 NA NA TGTGCCATTTCCAGGGAGGTGAGGTATGGCTACACCTTC CAISREVRYGYTF
TRBJ1-4 TRBV11-3 NA TRBD1 TGTGCCAGCAGCCGGACAGGGCTGAATGAAAAACTGTTTTTT CASSRTGLNEKLFF
TRBJ1-2 TRBV9 NA TRBD1 TGTGCCAGCAGCCCAAATACAGGGGGCGGCTACACCTTC CASSPNTGGGYTF
TRBJ1-3 TRBV10-3 NA NA TGTGCCATCAGTGATGTGACTGCTGGAAACACCATATATTTT CAISDVTAGNTIYF
TRBJ1-1 TRBV5-6 NA TRBD1 TGTGCCAGCACTCAGACAGGGATGAACACTGAAGCTTTCTTT CASTQTGMNTEAFF
TRBJ2-1 TRBV5-1 NA TRBD2 TGCGCCAGCCACCTAGCGGGAGGGAACAATGAGCAGTTCTTC CASHLAGGNNEQFF
TRBJ1-2 TRBV28 NA NA TGTGCCAGCAGCCGCAATGGGGGGGGCGGCTATGGCTACACCTTC CASSRNGGGGYGYTF
TRBJ1-4 TRBV15 NA NA TGTGCCACTACTACCGTGGGAGTCTATGAAAAACTGTTTTTT CATTTVGVYEKLFF
TRBJ2-3 TRBV5-1 few NA TGCGCCAGCAGCTTGGAACTAGCCCCAGATACGCAGTATTTT CASSLELAPDTQYF
TRBJ2-1 TRBV7-3 NA NA TGTGCCAGCAGCCCCCGGGTAGCCCACAATGAGCAGTTCTTC CASSPRVAHNEQFF
TRBJ1-1 TRBV12-1 NA NA TGTGCCAGCAGCCCAACCGGACAGGGGTTCACTGAAGCTTTCTTT CASSPTGQGFTEAFF
TRBJ2-1 TRBV6-4 NA TRBD2 TGTGCCAGCAGTGAGGGGACTAGCTACAATGAGCAGTTCTTC CASSEGTSYNEQFF
TRBJ2-7 TRBV6-1 once TRBD1 TGTGCCGGGGGGACAGGGAGAGAGCAGTACTTC CAGGTGREQYF
TRBJ2-5 TRBV19 NA TRBD2 TGTGCCAGTAGTTTTTCCGGGACTAGCTTCGAGACCCAGTACTTC CASSFSGTSFETQYF
TRBJ2-7 TRBV10-2 NA TRBD2 TGCGCCAGCAGTGGACTAGCGAAGCTGTCCTACGAGCAGTACTTC CASSGLAKLSYEQYF
TRBJ1-6 TRBV5-4 NA NA TGTGCCAGCAGCTTGGGAGTTAATTCACCCCTCCACTTT CASSLGVNSPLHF
TRBJ2-2 TRBV6-4 NA TRBD2 TGTGCCAGCAGCGAAGGGGCTAGCGGGAGGGCGGCCGGGGAGCTGTTTTTT CASSEGASGRAAGELFF
TRBJ1-1 TRBV7-3 once TRBD1 TGTGCCAGCAGCTCCGCGACAGGGAAAGCTTTCTTT CASSSATGKAFF
TRBJ1-2 TRBV20-1 NA NA TGCACAGGGTCCGGTCTTACCTACACCTTC CTGSGLTYTF
TRBJ2-7 TRBV4-1 NA TRBD2 TGCGCCAGCAGCCAAAACTTACCCCAGGGACTAACTACCTACGAGCAGTACTTC CASSQNLPQGLTTYEQYF
TRBJ2-1 TRBV19 few TRBD1 TGTGCCAGTAGTATGGACAGGGGACCTTACAATGAGCAGTTCTTC CASSMDRGPYNEQFF
TRBJ2-2 TRBV18 NA NA TGTGCCAGCTCACCACCGGGGACACTTGGGGAGCTGTTTTTT CASSPPGTLGELFF
TRBJ2-1 TRBV7-2 once NA TGTGCCAGCAGCTTCGGGAGCAATGAGCAGTTCTTC CASSFGSNEQFF